The rows below give T cell receptor beta chains drawn from one sample of a study of Graves' ophthalmopathy and Graves' hyperthyroidism. TCRdb re-called the multiplex PCR reads through MiXCR, storing one row per CDR3 protein. The sample includes 650,000 to 800,000 distinct CDR3 sequences, 35% to 50% of them seen just once. Material: peripheral blood. These TCRs come from an adult man with Graves' ophthalmopathy. Both conserved end residues are part of each CDR3. Fields, in order: J gene, clone size, CDR3 length, D gene, V gene, CDR3 DNA, CDR3 protein. The D gene is left open where the match is weak. Only part of the rows carry a size: once, few, many, or a class if the clone is expanded.

TRBJ2-7 | many | 14 | TRBD1 | TRBV6-6 | TGTGCCAGCAGTTACCTCACAGGGGGCTACGAGCAGTACTTC | CASSYLTGGYEQYF
TRBJ1-2 | NA | 18 | TRBD1 | TRBV7-2 | TGTGCCAGCAGCCTAGGTTCATTTGAGGGGGCGCGAAGCTATGGCTACACCTTC | CASSLGSFEGARSYGYTF
TRBJ1-6 | NA | 15 | NA | TRBV7-3 | TGTGCCAGCAGCTCTGAAGGCTCCTATAATTCACCCCTCCACTTT | CASSSEGSYNSPLHF
TRBJ1-2 | NA | 14 | NA | TRBV24-1 | TGTGCCACCAGTGATTTGGCAGGGCTCTATGGCTACACCTTC | CATSDLAGLYGYTF
TRBJ1-1 | NA | 12 | NA | TRBV29-1 | TGCAGCGATGGAGGAGCAGGAATTGAAGCTTTCTTT | CSDGGAGIEAFF
TRBJ2-5 | many | 19 | TRBD2 | TRBV7-7 | TGTGCTAGCAGCTCCCGGGGTTCACCGGGACTAGCGGACCAAGAGACCCAGTACTTC | CASSSRGSPGLADQETQYF
TRBJ1-3 | NA | 13 | NA | TRBV7-9 | TGTGCCAGCAGCTTAGACTCGGGGAGCACCATATATTTT | CASSLDSGSTIYF
TRBJ1-2 | NA | 15 | NA | TRBV10-3 | TGTGCCAGCAGTTACTCGATCCAGGGGCGGTATGACTACACCTTC | CASSYSIQGRYDYTF
TRBJ2-7 | NA | 15 | TRBD1 | TRBV29-1 | TGCAGCGTTGCAGCTACCCCAGGGGGCTCCTACGAGCAGTACTTC | CSVAATPGGSYEQYF
TRBJ2-2 | many | 15 | NA | TRBV7-8 | TGTGCCAGCAGCTTCAAACAGGGTGGGACCGGGGAGCTGTTTTTT | CASSFKQGGTGELFF
TRBJ2-7 | NA | 13 | NA | TRBV6-6 | TGTGCCAGCAGTTATGACAGAGCCTACGAGCAGTACTTC | CASSYDRAYEQYF
TRBJ2-5 | many | 17 | NA | TRBV4-2 | TGTGCCAGCAGCCAATGGTCGGGAGCGGGTTTCCAAGAGACCCAGTACTTC | CASSQWSGAGFQETQYF
TRBJ2-3 | NA | 16 | TRBD1 | TRBV20-1 | TGCAGTGCTAGTGCCCACGGACAGGGTGTACCAGATACGCAGTATTTT | CSASAHGQGVPDTQYF
TRBJ2-5 | few | 16 | TRBD2 | TRBV19 | TGTGCCAGTAGTATTTCCCCTAGCGGGGGCCAAGAGACCCAGTACTTC | CASSISPSGGQETQYF
TRBJ2-6 | NA | 15 | NA | TRBV11-1 | TGTGCCAGCAGCCCAAAAGTGGTAGGGGCCAACGTCCTGACTTTC | CASSPKVVGANVLTF
TRBJ1-5 | once | 11 | NA | TRBV5-4 | TGTGCCAGCAGCTTGGGCGACACCGAGCATTTC | CASSLGDTEHF